This entry features one TCR beta chain sequence. The entry originates in a study of blood T cell repertoires in COVID-19. Study-wide context: Specimens from acute and convalescent COVID-19 originated in the United States, Italy and Spain.

This table comes from immunoSEQ multiplex PCR, and its TCRdb copy is limited to in-frame clones, with some not included. This table has 240,000 or so clones, roughly 91% appearing once. The CDR3 runs to 19 residues. Looked up from germline, CDR1 is SGDLS and CDR2 is YYNGEE. V shed 0 bases, J shed 2 bases, and the junction held 16 bases outside the gene matches. This clonotype was sampled from a middle-aged woman who had recovered from COVID-19. Sequenced sample: peripheral blood. The chain joins TRBV9 to TRBJ2-7, with TRBD2 matching 8 bases. CDR3 DNA: TGTGCCAGCAGCGTAGGTGTTAGGCTGGTGGGACTAGGGCCCTACGAGCAGTACTTC. Protein product: CASSVGVRLVGLGPYEQYF.